One sample yielded the 25 T cell receptor beta chains listed below, sequenced in a study of cytotoxic CD8 clonotypes in ibrutinib-treated CLL. Here immunoSEQ multiplex PCR was the method, and the copy in TCRdb shows in-frame clones only, minus some. The sample includes 200,000 to 250,000 clones, about three quarters of them seen just once. The source was PBMCs, collected after 24 months of ibrutinib treatment. All receptors come from a human donor with chronic lymphocytic leukemia.

The rearrangement uses TRBV5-1 and TRBJ2-7, with D possibly being TRBD2 (6 bases). The ends were cut back, 2 bases at V and 3 bases at J, with 12 bases in the middle. The CDR3 has 14 residues. Germline V gives CDR1 SGHRS, CDR2 YFSETQ. CDR3 region: CASSFRESGYEQYF. The CDR3 DNA follows: TGCGCCAGCAGCTTTCGGGAGTCGGGCTACGAGCAGTACTTC.

The chain links TRBV19 to TRBJ1-4, with TRBD1 as a possible D gene (5 bases). Germline V gives CDR1 LNHDA, CDR2 SQIVND (reference sequence). This CDR3 region has 18 residues. V was shortened by 5 bases and J by 4 bases, with 23 bases between the two germline ends. The CDR3 region is CASSAHGRFGANNEKLFF. CDR3 nucleotide sequence: TGTGCCAGTAGTGCCCATGGGCGTTTCGGGGCCAATAATGAAAAACTGTTTTTT.

This sequence joins TRBV4-2 and TRBJ2-7, with D maybe TRBD2 (6 bases). CDR3 length equals 15 residues. Germline-derived CDR1 and CDR2 are LGHNA and YNFKEQ. Trimming took 1 base from V and 9 from J, leaving 19 bases between them. CDR3 sequence reads: CASSQAGDTLRGQYF. As DNA, the CDR3 is TGTGCCAGCAGCCAAGCGGGGGATACACTACGAGGGCAGTACTTC.

In DNA, the CDR3 is TGCGCCAGCAGCTTGGAGTCCCTAGCGGGAGGGCTTAAGAGGGACGAGCAGTACTTC. This translates into CASSLESLAGGLKRDEQYF. V usage is TRBV5-1 and J usage is TRBJ2-7; 12 bases are a match to TRBD2. Germline-derived CDR1 and CDR2 are SGHRS and YFSETQ. The J segment lost 5 bases and the V segment lost 0 bases, leaving 15 bases of the junction unmatched. CDR3 length: 19 residues.

This chain joins TRBV7-2 and TRBJ1-2, with D tentatively TRBD1 (5 bases). V lost 1 base and J lost 8, with 11 bases in between. Germline lookup yields CDR1 SGHTA and CDR2 FQGNSA. The CDR3 is 13 residues long. DNA for the CDR3: TGTGCCAGCAGCTTAGGCAGGGATGGAGGCTACACCTTC. This sequence encodes CASSLGRDGGYTF.

The chain combines TRBV10-2 with TRBJ2-1; D perhaps matches TRBD2 (5 bases). V lost 5 bases and J lost 2, with 10 bases in between. The CDR3 is 14 residues long. Germline values: CDR1 WSHSY, CDR2 SAAADI. CDR3 loop: CASSSGIPYNEQFF. The DNA for the CDR3 is TGCGCCAGCAGTAGCGGAATTCCCTACAATGAGCAGTTCTTC.

The chain has TRBV5-6 and TRBJ1-2, with D tentatively TRBD1 (6 bases). Trimming took off 4 bases at V and 7 bases at J, with 17 bases between the two ends. Germline-derived CDR1 and CDR2 are SGHDT and YYEEEE. CDR3 size: 14 residues. The CDR3 DNA follows: TGTGCCAGCAGCCTGACCACAGGGAAGGGTGGCTACACCTTC. Translated: CASSLTTGKGGYTF.

The rearrangement links TRBV7-9 to TRBJ1-2; maybe TRBD1 (5 bases). The germline V and J ends were trimmed by 5 bases and 4 bases, with 20 bases remaining between them. Germline V lookup: CDR1 SEHNR, CDR2 FQNEAQ (reference sequence). CDR3 length: 16 amino acids. DNA for the CDR3: TGTGCCAGCAGCCGAGATGCGTGGGACCTCGCCTATGGCTACACCTTC. This gives the protein CASSRDAWDLAYGYTF.

The chain combines TRBV1 with TRBJ2-1; the D segment call TRBD2 is taken from the table without a DNA check. TRBV1 is recorded as a pseudogene. The CDR3 covers 16 residues. The CDR3 is CTSSGTLSSSYNEQFF. The CDR3 DNA follows: TGCACCAGCTCCGGGACTTTGTCCAGCTCCTACAATGAGCAGTTCTTC.

V and J are TRBV5-1 and TRBJ1-2; D is unresolved. The CDR3 extends over 14 amino acids. The germline V and J ends were trimmed by 1 base and 2 bases, with 9 bases remaining between them. Germline CDR1 and CDR2: SGHRS and YFSETQ. CDR3 loop: CASSLSGPNYGYTF. CDR3 nucleotides: TGCGCCAGCAGCTTGAGCGGCCCCAACTATGGCTACACCTTC.

This clone occurred a few times. The rearrangement joins TRBV9 to TRBJ2-1, with 9 bases lining up with TRBD2. Germline CDR1 reads SGDLS; CDR2 reads YYNGEE. Losses at the gene ends were 3 bases for V and 9 bases for J; bases not matched to a gene: 10. CDR3 length equals 15 residues. The CDR3 here is CASSAASGTHSEQFF. As DNA, the CDR3 is TGTGCCAGCAGCGCGGCTAGCGGGACCCACAGTGAGCAGTTCTTC.

The genes are TRBV5-1 and TRBJ2-1; 10 positions agree with TRBD1. The trim removed 3 bases at V and 14 bases at J, leaving 2 bases unmatched. Germline V CDR1 and CDR2: SGHRS, YFSETQ. The CDR3 totals 11 residues. The CDR3 loop reads CASSSGQGEFF. CDR3 bases: TGCGCCAGCAGCTCCGGACAGGGGGAGTTCTTC.

This sequence joins TRBV10-3 and TRBJ2-2; the D gene is possibly TRBD2 (5 bases). In germline, CDR1 is ENHRY, CDR2 SYGVKD. The CDR3 totals 15 residues. Deletions cut 6 bases from V and 1 base from J, with 12 bases between. CDR3 protein: CAIRKADQNTGELFF. In nucleotides, the CDR3 is TGTGCCATCAGAAAAGCGGACCAGAACACCGGGGAGCTGTTTTTT.

V is TRBV5-1 and J is TRBJ2-3, with a weak D call TRBD2 (6 bases). CDR3 length: 17 residues. V lost 0 bases, J lost 2 bases, and 16 bases lay in between. Germline V gene sequence: CDR1 SGHRS, CDR2 YFSETQ. The CDR3 DNA sequence: TGCGCCAGCAGCTTGGGGAGGAGGGGACTCACCACAGATACGCAGTATTTT. Its translation: CASSLGRRGLTTDTQYF. The variable domain in full, with the rest retrieved from reference TRBV5-1 and TRBJ2-3, is KAGVTQTPRYLIKTRGQQVTLSCSPISGHRSVSWYQQTPGQGLQFLFEYFSETQRNKGNFPGRFSGRQFSNSRSEMNVSTLELGDSALYLCASSLGRRGLTTDTQYFGPGTRLTVL.

The rearrangement links TRBV2 to TRBJ1-4; tentatively, D is TRBD1 (6 bases). The CDR3 extends over 13 amino acids. The V and J ends lost 11 bases and 4 bases respectively, with 14 bases between them. Germline V gene sequence: CDR1 SNHLY, CDR2 FYNNEI. The CDR3 here is CAAKGGLNEKLFF. The CDR3 DNA sequence: TGTGCCGCTAAGGGGGGGCTTAATGAAAAACTGTTTTTT. The full variable domain, rest sourced from reference TRBV2 and TRBJ1-4, is EPEVTQTPSHQVTQMGQEVILRCVPISNHLYFYWYRQILGQKVEFLVSFYNNEISEKSEIFDDQFSVERPDGSNFTLKIRSTKLEDSAMYFCAAKGGLNEKLFFGSGTQLSVL.

The CDR3 loop reads CASSFSQTYGKLFF. CDR3 in DNA: TGTGCCAGCAGTTTTTCCCAGACCTATGGAAAACTGTTTTTT. The rearrangement joins TRBV27 to TRBJ1-4; D gene uncertain. CDR3 length equals 14 residues. CDR1 is MNHEY and CDR2 is SMNVEV in the germline V gene (reference sequence). Trimming shortened V by 3 bases and J by 10 bases, and 15 bases separated the two germline ends.

J is TRBJ2-3 and V is TRBV11-3, with D perhaps matching TRBD2 (6 bases). CDR3 size: 14 residues. Germline V gives CDR1 SGHNT, CDR2 YENEEA. V dropped 8 bases and J dropped 0 bases, with 12 bases sitting between them. The CDR3 sequence: CASRGGTSTDTQYF. CDR3 sequence (DNA): TGTGCCAGCCGGGGCGGGACTAGCACAGATACGCAGTATTTT.

This clone was seen a handful of times. The V call is TRBV4-2, the J call TRBJ1-5; TRBD1 might be the D (6 bases). Trimming removed 0 bases from V and 6 bases from J, with 12 bases in between. Germline CDR1 is LGHNA and CDR2 is YNFKEQ. The CDR3 is 15 amino acids. The CDR3 protein is CASSQDPGEVQPQHF. As DNA, the CDR3 is TGTGCCAGCAGCCAAGACCCAGGGGAAGTTCAGCCCCAGCATTTT.

CDR3: CASSYSGAYGYTF. Here the CDR3 DNA reads TGTGCCAGCAGCTATAGCGGGGCCTATGGCTACACCTTC. The rearrangement links TRBV9 to TRBJ1-2; possible D gene TRBD1, 5 bases. The length of the CDR3 is 13 residues. Germline CDR1 and CDR2: SGDLS and YYNGEE. The V end lost 4 bases, the J end lost 4 bases, and 11 bases lay between the germline ends.

The CDR3 DNA is TGTGCCAGCAGCTTACCGCCTAGCGGAGCCTACAATGAGCAGTTCTTC. This gives the protein CASSLPPSGAYNEQFF. The chain recombines TRBV7-6 with TRBJ2-1; 7 nucleotides align to TRBD2. The CDR3 runs to 16 residues. Trimming cost V 2 bases and J 2 bases; bases outside gene matches: 6. Germline V CDR1 and CDR2: SGHVS, FNYEAQ.

V gene TRBV25-1 combines with J gene TRBJ2-2; no clear D gene. This CDR3 is 13 amino acids long. Trimming took 3 bases from V and 3 from J, leaving 5 bases between them. CDR1 and CDR2 (germline): MGHDK, SYGVNS. CDR3 nucleotides: TGTGCCAGCAGTGACCGTTACACCGGGGAGCTGTTTTTT. As protein: CASSDRYTGELFF. The complete variable domain, with remaining parts taken from reference TRBV25-1 and TRBJ2-2, reads EADIYQTPRYLVIGTGKKITLECSQTMGHDKMYWYQQDPGMELHLIHYSYGVNSTEKGDLSSESTVSRIRTEHFPLTLESARPSHTSQYLCASSDRYTGELFFGEGSRLTVL.

The chain has TRBV28 and TRBJ2-2; no definite D call. V lost 3 bases and J 4 bases, leaving 12 bases between the germline ends. The CDR3 extends over 15 amino acids. CDR1 is MDHEN, CDR2 SYDVKM, per germline. DNA of the CDR3: TGTGCCAGCAGTTTCCAAGGGCGCGGCACCGGGGAGCTGTTTTTT. As protein: CASSFQGRGTGELFF.

The chain combines TRBV6-6 with TRBJ2-7; weak D call: TRBD2 (6 bases). The V gene's germline CDR1 is MNHNY and CDR2 SVGAGI (reference sequence). The germline V and J ends were trimmed by 8 bases and 4 bases, with 12 bases remaining between them. CDR3 length: 12 residues. DNA for the CDR3: TGTGCCAGCTCGCCTAGCGAATACGAGCAGTACTTC. It translates to CASSPSEYEQYF.

In this sample, this clone turned up a few times. The chain carries TRBV19 and TRBJ2-3; D gene uncertain. V shed 4 bases and J shed 1 base, with 6 bases lying between them. CDR3 length: 13 residues. From germline, CDR1 is LNHDA and CDR2 SQIVND (reference sequence). The CDR3 loop reads CASSTLGTDTQYF. The CDR3 region has the DNA TGTGCCAGTAGTACCCTCGGCACAGATACGCAGTATTTT.

The V and J genes are TRBV7-9 and TRBJ1-2, with D possibly matching TRBD1 (6 bases). With 4 bases removed from V and 0 bases from J, the gap between germline ends came to 12 bases. Germline V lookup: CDR1 SEHNR, CDR2 FQNEAQ (reference sequence). The CDR3 extends over 15 amino acids. CDR3 nucleotides: TGTGCCAGCAGCTATACAGAGGGGGCTAACTATGGCTACACCTTC. Protein sequence: CASSYTEGANYGYTF.